The 31 T cell receptor beta chains below all came from one sample that was sequenced in a study of CXCR3-negative and CXCR3-positive naive CD8 T cells. The study's findings and limits: More hydrophobic TRB CDR3s were found in CXCR3-positive naive cells than in CXCR3-negative naive cells.

Their antigens remain unidentified. The TRB libraries of cDNA were built by UMI-labeled 5' RACE. One entry per CDR3 protein, without DNA, is what TCRdb gives after re-calling the 5' RACE reads. The sample totals 60,000 to 65,000 distinct CDR3 sequences. The sequencing input was naive CXCR3+ CD8+ T cells from blood. The subset here: CD45RO-CCR7+CD27+CD95- naive CD8+ T cells expressing CXCR3 (TNR3+). These receptors were taken from a human donor in good health. Some clones in this sample may be carry-over from other donors' samples.

The rearrangement links TRBV7-8 to TRBJ1-1. The CDR3 has 15 residues. CDR1 and CDR2 (germline): SGHVS, FQNEAQ. The chain's CDR3 is CASSLATVMNTEAFF.

The chain combines TRBV6-2 or TRBV6-3 with TRBJ2-7. The CDR3 loop spans 15 amino acids. CDR1 MNHEY and CDR2 SVGEGT come from the germline V gene. This chain's CDR3 is CASSYSMTEPYEQYF.

The CDR3 protein is CASSFRGGGRNQETQYF. This chain uses TRBV12-3 or TRBV12-4 with TRBJ2-5; no DNA is available, so the TRBD2 call from TCRdb remains unchecked. The CDR3 is made up of 17 amino acids.

The chain uses TRBV6-5 and TRBJ1-1; TCRdb reports TRBD1, a call that lacks DNA to check it against. Looked up from germline, CDR1 is MNHEY and CDR2 is SVGAGI. The length of the CDR3 is 15 residues. The CDR3 reads CASSSMARSATEAFF.

The CDR3 protein is CASSTPGSYNEQFF. The chain links TRBV6-2 or TRBV6-3 to TRBJ2-1; no DNA is available, so the TRBD1 call from TCRdb remains unchecked. The CDR3 runs to 14 residues. From germline, CDR1 is MNHEY and CDR2 SVGEGT.

The chain couples TRBV3-1 to TRBJ2-2. Germline-derived CDR1 and CDR2 are LGHDT and YNNKEL (reference sequence). The CDR3 length is 15 residues. CDR3 loop: CASSQAWTGTGELFF. Variable domain in full (rest from reference TRBV3-1 and TRBJ2-2): DTAVSQTPKYLVTQMGNDKSIKCEQNLGHDTMYWYKQDSKKFLKIMFSYNNKELIINETVPNRFSPKSPDKAHLNLHINSLELGDSAVYFCASSQAWTGTGELFFGEGSRLTVL.

This chain connects TRBV29-1 to TRBJ2-2. This CDR3 has 15 residues. Looked up from germline, CDR1 is SQVTM and CDR2 is ANQGSEA. This chain's CDR3 is CSVEGAFSNTGELFF.

The chain joins TRBV19 to TRBJ2-7; TCRdb gives TRBD1 as the D gene, but with no DNA this cannot be confirmed. Germline V gives CDR1 LNHDA, CDR2 SQIVND (reference sequence). CDR3 length: 14 residues. CDR3 region: CASSPYGGTYEQYF.

This chain links TRBV7-9 with TRBJ2-6; TCRdb outputs TRBD1, but without DNA this stays unchecked. Per germline, CDR1 SEHNR and CDR2 FQNEAQ (reference sequence). This CDR3 spans 16 amino acids. The CDR3 reads CASSAPGGSGANVLTF.

V usage is TRBV4-2 and J usage is TRBJ2-7; the D gene TCRdb calls, TRBD1, cannot be checked with no DNA. The CDR3 consists of 14 residues. CDR1 is LGHNA, CDR2 YNFKEQ, per germline. The CDR3 reads CASSQERDLDEQYF.

The chain has TRBV28 and TRBJ2-7; TCRdb designates TRBD1, a call that cannot be tested without DNA. Germline V gene data show CDR1 as MDHEN and CDR2 as SYDVKM. The CDR3 runs 16 residues. This chain's CDR3 is CASSSVQTGGGYEQYF.

The chain recombines TRBV28 with TRBJ2-2. Germline V CDR1 and CDR2: MDHEN, SYDVKM. This CDR3 contains 11 residues. The CDR3 sequence is CASSLEAELFF. The variable domain in full, with the rest retrieved from reference TRBV28 and TRBJ2-2, is DVKVTQSSRYLVKRTGEKVFLECVQDMDHENMFWYRQDPGLGLRLIYFSYDVKMKEKGDIPEGYSVSREKKERFSLILESASTNQTSMYLCASSLEAELFFGEGSRLTVL.

The chain is built from TRBV7-9 and TRBJ1-2. This CDR3 comprises 12 residues. Germline assignment: CDR1 SEHNR and CDR2 FQNEAQ (reference sequence). The CDR3 region is CASSLEIYGYTF. The full variable domain, with the rest looked up from reference TRBV7-9 and TRBJ1-2, is DTGVSQNPRHKITKRGQNVTFRCDPISEHNRLYWYRQTLGQGPEFLTYFQNEAQLEKSRLLSDRFSAERPKGSFSTLEIQRTEQGDSAMYLCASSLEIYGYTFGSGTRLTVV.

The rearrangement links TRBV28 to TRBJ2-7; TCRdb gives TRBD1 as the D gene, but with no DNA this cannot be confirmed. CDR1 and CDR2 (germline): MDHEN, SYDVKM. The CDR3 totals 16 residues. The CDR3 here is CASSRPVTDRTYEQYF.

The chain links TRBV4-1 to TRBJ1-2; the D gene TCRdb calls, TRBD1, cannot be checked with no DNA. CDR1 MGHRA and CDR2 YSYEKL come from the germline V gene. This CDR3 comprises 13 residues. CDR3 protein: CASSQGGGYGYTF.

The V call is TRBV7-2, the J call TRBJ2-6; TCRdb picks TRBD1, but there is no DNA to check that call. Per germline, CDR1 SGHTA and CDR2 FQGNSA. The CDR3 covers 18 residues. The CDR3 loop reads CASSSRDRFRAGANVLTF.

The rearrangement links TRBV14 to TRBJ2-4. The CDR3 has 16 amino acids. Looked up from germline, CDR1 is SGHDN and CDR2 is FVKESK. The CDR3 here is CASSQSRSSAKNIQYF.

The chain employs TRBV6-5 and TRBJ2-6; TCRdb indicates TRBD1, and absent DNA this call remains unverified. CDR1 MNHEY and CDR2 SVGAGI come from the germline V gene. The CDR3 spans 20 residues. The CDR3 sequence is CASSYSRGTGGARGANVLTF.

This chain connects TRBV15 to TRBJ1-1. Germline V CDR1 and CDR2: LNHNV, YYDKDF (reference sequence). The CDR3 loop spans 14 amino acids. The CDR3 sequence: CATRFKVMNTEAFF. Together with reference TRBV15 and TRBJ1-1, the CDR3 gives the full variable domain: DAMVIQNPRYQVTQFGKPVTLSCSQTLNHNVMYWYQQKSSQAPKLLFHYYDKDFNNEADTPDNFQSRRPNTSFCFLDIRSPGLGDTAMYLCATRFKVMNTEAFFGQGTRLTVV.

The gene calls are TRBV5-1 and TRBJ2-7; TCRdb's D call, TRBD1, is unchecked because there is no DNA. CDR3 size: 13 residues. The germline CDR1 and CDR2 sequences are SGHRS and YFSETQ. CDR3 residues: CASSRWGDHEQYF.

This rearrangement joins TRBV7-7 to TRBJ2-1. Germline assignment: CDR1 SSHAT and CDR2 FNYEAQ (reference sequence). The CDR3 sequence is 15 residues long. The CDR3 reads CASSLLGSSYNEQFF.

CDR3 protein: CASSPDPGRRKTYEQYF. This chain joins TRBV6-2 or TRBV6-3 and TRBJ2-7; no DNA is available, so the TRBD1 call from TCRdb remains unchecked. CDR1 and CDR2 from the germline V gene are MNHEY and SVGEGT. The CDR3 is 17 amino acids.

The chain joins TRBV15 to TRBJ1-2; the D call from TCRdb, TRBD1, cannot be confirmed without DNA. The CDR3 spans 15 residues. Germline loops: CDR1 LNHNV, CDR2 YYDKDF (reference sequence). CDR3 protein: CATSILQGAIYGYTF.

CDR3: CASSLLTDTQYF. The rearrangement joins TRBV7-9 to TRBJ2-3. CDR3 size: 12 residues. In germline, CDR1 is SEHNR, CDR2 FQNEAQ (reference sequence).

The chain carries TRBV7-9 and TRBJ1-5. The CDR3 covers 12 residues. In germline, CDR1 is SEHNR, CDR2 FQNEAQ (reference sequence). This CDR3 is CAITVGNQPQHF.

V is TRBV12-3 or TRBV12-4 and J is TRBJ1-1; without DNA, the TCRdb call of TRBD1 cannot be checked. The CDR3 spans 14 residues. The CDR3 reads CASSLGGAGTEAFF.

The chain employs TRBV6-2 or TRBV6-3 and TRBJ2-7; TCRdb reports TRBD1, a call that lacks DNA to check it against. Germline assignment: CDR1 MNHEY and CDR2 SVGEGT. The CDR3 contains 22 residues. This CDR3 reads CASSYSTIGFGIGGGSSYEQYF.

The V call is TRBV28, the J call TRBJ1-6. The CDR3 consists of 15 residues. From germline, CDR1 is MDHEN and CDR2 SYDVKM. The CDR3 sequence: CASRVRISYNSPLHF.

J is TRBJ2-3 and V is TRBV9; the D call from TCRdb, TRBD1, cannot be confirmed without DNA. Germline-derived CDR1 and CDR2 are SGDLS and YYNGEE. The CDR3 extends over 13 amino acids. CDR3 sequence reads: CASSGGGADTQYF.

This chain uses TRBV6-5 with TRBJ1-2. Germline loops: CDR1 MNHEY, CDR2 SVGAGI. The CDR3 runs to 14 residues. CDR3 in amino acids: CASSYSKFNYGYTF.

This chain connects TRBV2 to TRBJ2-1; TCRdb's D call, TRBD2, is unchecked because there is no DNA. There are 15 residues in the CDR3. CDR1 is SNHLY and CDR2 is FYNNEI in the germline V gene. This chain's CDR3 is CARSVAGNSYNEQFF.